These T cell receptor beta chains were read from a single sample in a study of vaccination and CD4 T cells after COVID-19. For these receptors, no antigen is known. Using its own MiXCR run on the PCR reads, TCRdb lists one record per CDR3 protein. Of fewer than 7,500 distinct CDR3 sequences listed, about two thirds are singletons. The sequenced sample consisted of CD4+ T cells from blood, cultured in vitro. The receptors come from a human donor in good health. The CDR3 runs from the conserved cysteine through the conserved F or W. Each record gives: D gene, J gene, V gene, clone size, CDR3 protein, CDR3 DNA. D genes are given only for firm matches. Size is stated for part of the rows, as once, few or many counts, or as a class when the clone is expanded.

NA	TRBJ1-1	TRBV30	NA	CAWSVSRQVNTEAFF	TGTGCCTGGAGTGTAAGTCGGCAGGTGAACACTGAAGCTTTCTTT
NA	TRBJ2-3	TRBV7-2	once	CASSSEGRSGDTQYF	TGTGCCAGCAGCTCCGAAGGCCGGTCGGGAGATACGCAGTATTTT
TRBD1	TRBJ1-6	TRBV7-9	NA	CASSLVPGQGYPLHF	TGTGCCAGCAGCTTAGTACCGGGACAGGGGTATCCCCTCCACTTT
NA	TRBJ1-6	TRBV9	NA	CASSPRGHGGSPLHF	TGTGCCAGCAGCCCGAGGGGACACGGGGGTTCACCCCTCCACTTT
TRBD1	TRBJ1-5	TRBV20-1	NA	CSAATPGGGNQPQHF	TGCAGTGCAGCTACCCCAGGGGGCGGCAATCAGCCCCAGCATTTT
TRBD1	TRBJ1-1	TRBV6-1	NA	CASRSGQVNTEAFF	TGTGCCAGCAGAAGTGGACAGGTGAACACTGAAGCTTTCTTT
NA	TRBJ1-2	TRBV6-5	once	CASSYSRRVGGYTF	TGTGCCAGCAGTTACTCTCGCAGGGTCGGTGGCTACACCTTC
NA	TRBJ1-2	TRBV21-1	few	CASSKVKGDSRTGGGGYTF	TGTGCCAGCAGCAAAGTAAAAGGGGATTCGAGGACAGGGGGCGGGGGCTACACCTTC
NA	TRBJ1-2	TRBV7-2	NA	CASSFRTNYGYTF	TGTGCCAGCAGCTTTAGGACGAACTATGGCTACACCTTC
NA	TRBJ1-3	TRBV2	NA	CASSEEVHSGNTIYF	TGTGCCAGCAGTGAAGAAGTGCACTCTGGAAACACCATATATTTT
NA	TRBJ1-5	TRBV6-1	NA	CASRHQPSRPQHF	TGTGCCAGCAGACACCAACCCAGCAGGCCCCAGCATTTT
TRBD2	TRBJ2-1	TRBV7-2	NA	CASSLSAGGVVNEQFF	TGTGCCAGCAGCTTAAGCGCGGGAGGGGTGGTTAATGAGCAGTTCTTC
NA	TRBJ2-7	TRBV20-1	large	CSASGQNSYEQYF	TGCAGTGCTAGTGGACAGAACTCCTACGAGCAGTACTTC
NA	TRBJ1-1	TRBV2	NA	CASSYRRGTEAFF	TGTGCCAGCAGCTATAGGCGTGGCACTGAAGCTTTCTTT
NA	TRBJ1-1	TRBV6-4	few	CASSDSSRGTEAFF	TGTGCCAGCAGTGACTCGTCCCGTGGAACTGAAGCTTTCTTT
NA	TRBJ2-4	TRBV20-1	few	CSARDGSRGNNIQYF	TGCAGTGCTAGAGATGGGTCGCGCGGGAACAACATTCAGTACTTC
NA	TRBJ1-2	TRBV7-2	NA	CASSFGVGGYTF	TGTGCCAGCAGCTTCGGGGTAGGCGGCTACACCTTC
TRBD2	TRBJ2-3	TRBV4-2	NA	CASSARGQAIGTSGRASTDTQYF	TGTGCCAGCAGCGCCAGGGGACAGGCGATAGGGACTAGCGGGAGGGCTAGCACAGATACGCAGTATTTT
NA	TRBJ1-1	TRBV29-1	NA	CSVADRSNTEAFF	TGCAGCGTTGCTGACAGATCGAACACTGAAGCTTTCTTT
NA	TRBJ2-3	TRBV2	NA	CASSGQFSTDTQYF	TGTGCCAGCAGTGGACAGTTTAGCACAGATACGCAGTATTTT
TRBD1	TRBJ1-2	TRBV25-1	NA	CASRGEGGAYGYTF	TGTGCCAGCAGGGGGGAAGGGGGCGCGTATGGCTACACCTTC
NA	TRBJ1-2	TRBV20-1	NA	CSAIRGTRYGYTF	TGCAGTGCTATCCGGGGTACCCGATATGGCTACACCTTC
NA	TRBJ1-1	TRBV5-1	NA	CASSQGPRGRLNTEAFF	TGCGCCAGCAGCCAGGGGCCGCGGGGGCGGTTGAACACTGAAGCTTTCTTT
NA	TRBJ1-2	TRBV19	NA	CASSIGQINYGYTF	TGTGCCAGTAGTATAGGACAGATTAACTATGGCTACACCTTC
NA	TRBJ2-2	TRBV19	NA	CASQGYYTGELFF	TGTGCCAGTCAAGGTTATTACACCGGGGAGCTGTTTTTT
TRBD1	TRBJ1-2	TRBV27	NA	CASSPIAGTGPGYTF	TGTGCCAGCAGCCCAATCGCTGGGACAGGGCCTGGCTACACCTTC
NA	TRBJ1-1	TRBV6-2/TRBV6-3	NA	CASIQDSGIAEAFF	TGTGCCAGCATCCAAGACAGTGGGATCGCTGAAGCTTTCTTT
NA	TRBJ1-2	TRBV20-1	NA	CSARDRSADNYGYTF	TGCAGTGCTAGAGATCGCTCTGCAGATAACTATGGCTACACCTTC
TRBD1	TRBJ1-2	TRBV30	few	CAWSVDRVLSGYTF	TGTGCCTGGAGTGTAGACAGGGTACTGTCTGGCTACACCTTC
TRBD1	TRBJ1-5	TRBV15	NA	CATSGTGSRQPQHF	TGTGCCACCAGCGGGACAGGGTCCCGTCAGCCCCAGCATTTT
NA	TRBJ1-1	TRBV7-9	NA	CASSLGRTVNTEAFF	TGTGCCAGCAGCTTAGGCCGGACGGTGAACACTGAAGCTTTCTTT
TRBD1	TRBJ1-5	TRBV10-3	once	CAISDSTGGSNQPQHF	TGTGCCATCAGTGACTCGACAGGGGGAAGCAATCAGCCCCAGCATTTT
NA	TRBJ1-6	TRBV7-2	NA	CASSLEPQGNSPLHF	TGTGCCAGCAGCTTAGAACCCCAGGGGAATTCACCCCTCCACTTT
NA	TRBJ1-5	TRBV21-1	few	CASSNGQGVSQPQHF	TGTGCCAGCAGCAATGGACAGGGTGTGTCTCAGCCCCAGCATTTT
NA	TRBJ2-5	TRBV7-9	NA	CASRLGSQETQYF	TGTGCCAGCAGGCTGGGGTCCCAAGAGACCCAGTACTTC
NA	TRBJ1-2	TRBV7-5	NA	CISVSEALDRFNYGYTF	NA
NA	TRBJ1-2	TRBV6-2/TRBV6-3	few	CASSYRGEGNYGYTF	TGTGCCAGCAGTTATAGAGGCGAAGGAAACTATGGCTACACCTTC
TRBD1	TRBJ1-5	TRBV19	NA	CASSMDRVSVGNQPQHF	TGTGCCAGTAGTATGGACAGGGTTTCTGTCGGCAATCAGCCCCAGCATTTT
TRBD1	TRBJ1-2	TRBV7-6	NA	CASSLAAGTGYGYTF	TGTGCCAGCAGCTTGGCAGCCGGGACAGGATATGGCTACACCTTC
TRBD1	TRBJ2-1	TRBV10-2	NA	CASGGQGTYNEQFF	TGCGCCAGCGGTGGACAGGGGACCTACAATGAGCAGTTCTTC
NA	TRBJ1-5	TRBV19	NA	CASSISWGDNQPQHF	TGTGCCAGTAGTATATCTTGGGGGGACAATCAGCCCCAGCATTTT
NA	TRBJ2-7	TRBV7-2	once	CASSLSVIPTYEQYF	TGTGCCAGCAGCTTATCAGTGATACCTACCTACGAGCAGTACTTC
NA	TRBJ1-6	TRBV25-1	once	CASSEGPYNSPLHF	TGTGCCAGCAGTGAGGGACCGTATAATTCACCCCTCCACTTT
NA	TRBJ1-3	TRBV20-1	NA	CSARDPGSGNTIYF	TGCAGTGCTAGAGATCCGGGCTCTGGAAACACCATATATTTT
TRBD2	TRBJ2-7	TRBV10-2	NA	CASSSGGAYEQHF	TGCGCCAGCAGTAGCGGGGGGGCCTACGAGCAGCACTTC
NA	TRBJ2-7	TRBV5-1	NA	CASREDSYEQYF	TGCGCCAGCAGAGAGGACAGCTACGAGCAGTACTTC
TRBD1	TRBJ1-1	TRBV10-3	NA	CAIREDRGSVTEAFF	TGTGCCATCAGGGAGGACAGGGGGAGTGTCACTGAAGCTTTCTTT
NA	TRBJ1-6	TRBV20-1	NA	CSVQTTSNSPLHF	TGCAGTGTTCAGACCACTTCGAATTCACCCCTCCACTTT
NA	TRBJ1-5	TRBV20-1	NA	CSAKTGYNQPQHF	TGCAGTGCTAAAACAGGGTACAATCAACCCCAGCATTTT
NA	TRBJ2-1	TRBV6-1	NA	CASSVFNNEQFF	TGTGCCAGCAGTGTCTTTAACAATGAGCAGTTCTTC
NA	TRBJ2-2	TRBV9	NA	CASSSDTGELFF	TGTGCCAGCAGCTCCGATACCGGGGAGCTGTTTTTT
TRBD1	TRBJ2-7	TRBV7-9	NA	CASSLAGQVIAEQYF	TGTGCCAGCAGCTTAGCCGGACAGGTCATCGCCGAGCAGTACTTC